This TCR beta chain was sequenced for a study of T cells in Graves' hyperthyroidism and ophthalmopathy. PBMCs were obtained from about 9 ml fresh peripheral blood. V was pared by 4 bases and J by 0 bases, with 10 bases of the junction left unmatched. CDR3 size: 18 residues. The germline CDR1 and CDR2 sequences are MDHEN and SYDVKM. Template material for amplifying TCR beta CDR3 regions consisted of RNA transcripts. Primed by the HTBI set, a first-round RT-PCR was run on the TCR CDR3. TCRdb ran MiXCR on the multiplex PCR reads and lists one entry per CDR3 protein. This table holds some 600,000 distinct CDR3 sequences, about 15% found once. This clonotype was counted only a few times.

Sequenced input: blood. The sequence was obtained from a woman in her 30s with Graves' hyperthyroidism that later progressed to Graves' ophthalmopathy. The chain combines TRBV28 with TRBJ2-1; 9 bases match TRBD2. The CDR3 region is CASSSPRLAESSYNEQFF. CDR3 in DNA: TGTGCCAGCAGTTCCCCGAGACTAGCGGAGAGCTCCTACAATGAGCAGTTCTTC.